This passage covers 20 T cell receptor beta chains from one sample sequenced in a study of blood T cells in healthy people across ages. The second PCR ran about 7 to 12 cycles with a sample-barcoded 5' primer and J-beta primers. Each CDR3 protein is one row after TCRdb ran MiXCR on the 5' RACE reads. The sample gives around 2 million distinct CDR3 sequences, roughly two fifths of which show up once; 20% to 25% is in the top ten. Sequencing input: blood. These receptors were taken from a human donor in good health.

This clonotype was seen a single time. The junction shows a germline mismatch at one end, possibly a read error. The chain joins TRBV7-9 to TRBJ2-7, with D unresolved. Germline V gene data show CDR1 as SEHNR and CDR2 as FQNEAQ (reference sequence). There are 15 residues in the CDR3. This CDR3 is CTSSYVFKDPYEQYF. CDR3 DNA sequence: TGTACCAGCAGCTATGTTTTCAAGGACCCCTACGAGCAGTACTTC.

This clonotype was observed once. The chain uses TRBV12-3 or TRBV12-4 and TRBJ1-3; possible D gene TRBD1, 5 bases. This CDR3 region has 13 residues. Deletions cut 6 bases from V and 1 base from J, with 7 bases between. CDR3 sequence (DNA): TGTGCCAGCAGCGACAGTTCTGGAAACACCATATATTTT. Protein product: CASSDSSGNTIYF.

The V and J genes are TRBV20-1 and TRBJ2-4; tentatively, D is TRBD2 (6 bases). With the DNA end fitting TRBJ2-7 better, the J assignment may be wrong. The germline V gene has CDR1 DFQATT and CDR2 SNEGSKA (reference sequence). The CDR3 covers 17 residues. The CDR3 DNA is TGCAGTGCTAGACCTCCAAGGCGGGGCCCATGGGATTACGAGCAGTACTTC. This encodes CSARPPRRGPWDYEQYF.

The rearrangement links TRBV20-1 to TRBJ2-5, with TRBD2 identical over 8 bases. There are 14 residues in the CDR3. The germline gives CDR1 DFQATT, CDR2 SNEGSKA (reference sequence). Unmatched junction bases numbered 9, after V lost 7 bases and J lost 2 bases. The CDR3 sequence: CSGDPSGGQETQYF. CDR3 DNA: TGCAGTGGCGACCCGTCGGGGGGGCAAGAGACCCAGTACTTC.

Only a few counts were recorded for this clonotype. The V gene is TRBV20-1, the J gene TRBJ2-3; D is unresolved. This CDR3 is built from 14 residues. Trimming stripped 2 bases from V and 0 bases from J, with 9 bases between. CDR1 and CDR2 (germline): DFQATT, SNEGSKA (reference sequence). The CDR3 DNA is TGCAGTGCTAGAACAAGATCTAGCACAGATACGCAGTATTTT. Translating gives CSARTRSSTDTQYF.

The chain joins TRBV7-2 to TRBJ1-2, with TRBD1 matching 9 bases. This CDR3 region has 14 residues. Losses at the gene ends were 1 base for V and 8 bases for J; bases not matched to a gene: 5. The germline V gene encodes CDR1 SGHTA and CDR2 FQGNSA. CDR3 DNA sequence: TGTGCCAGCAGCTTAGGGACAGGGGCATTCGGCTACACCTTC. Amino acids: CASSLGTGAFGYTF.

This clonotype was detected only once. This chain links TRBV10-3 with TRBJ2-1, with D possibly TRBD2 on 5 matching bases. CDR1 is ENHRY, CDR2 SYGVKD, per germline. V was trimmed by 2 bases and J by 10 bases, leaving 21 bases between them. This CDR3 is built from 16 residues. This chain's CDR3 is CAISEPGRGDPYEQFF. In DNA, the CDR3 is TGTGCCATCAGTGAGCCAGGACGGGGAGACCCCTACGAGCAGTTCTTC.

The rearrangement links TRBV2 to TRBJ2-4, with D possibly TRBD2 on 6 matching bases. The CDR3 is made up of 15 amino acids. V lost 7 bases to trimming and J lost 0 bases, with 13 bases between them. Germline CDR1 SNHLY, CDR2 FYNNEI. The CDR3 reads CASNRAGQAKNIQYF. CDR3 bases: TGTGCCAGCAATCGGGCGGGGCAAGCCAAAAACATTCAGTACTTC.

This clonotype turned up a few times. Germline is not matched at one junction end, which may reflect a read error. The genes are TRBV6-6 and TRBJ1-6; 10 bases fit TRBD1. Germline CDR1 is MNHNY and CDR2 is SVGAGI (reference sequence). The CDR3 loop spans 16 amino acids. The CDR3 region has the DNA TGTGCCAGCAGCCCAGGGACAGGGGTTGGTAATTCACCCCTCTACTTT. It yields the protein CASSPGTGVGNSPLYF.

The CDR3 bases are TGTGCCAGCAGCCCCCTGGCAGGGTACCAAGAGACCCAGTACTTC. As protein: CASSPLAGYQETQYF. This chain uses TRBV2 with TRBJ2-5, with D possibly being TRBD1 (5 bases). There are 15 residues in the CDR3. Trimming cost V 6 bases and J 0 bases, with 14 bases left between them. Germline V CDR1 and CDR2: SNHLY, FYNNEI.

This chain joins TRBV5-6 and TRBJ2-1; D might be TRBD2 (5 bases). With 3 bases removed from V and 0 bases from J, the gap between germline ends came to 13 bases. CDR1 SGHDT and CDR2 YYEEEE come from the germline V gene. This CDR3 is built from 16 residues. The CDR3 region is CASSSTGVISYNEQFF. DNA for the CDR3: TGTGCCAGCAGCTCAACCGGGGTAATCTCCTACAATGAGCAGTTCTTC.

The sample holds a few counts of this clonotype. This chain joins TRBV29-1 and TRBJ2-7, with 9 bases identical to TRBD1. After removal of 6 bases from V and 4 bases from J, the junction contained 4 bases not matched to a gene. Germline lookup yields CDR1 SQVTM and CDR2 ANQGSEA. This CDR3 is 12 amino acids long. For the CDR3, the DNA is TGCAGCGTGGAGACAGGGGGTTACGAGCAGTACTTC. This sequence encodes CSVETGGYEQYF.

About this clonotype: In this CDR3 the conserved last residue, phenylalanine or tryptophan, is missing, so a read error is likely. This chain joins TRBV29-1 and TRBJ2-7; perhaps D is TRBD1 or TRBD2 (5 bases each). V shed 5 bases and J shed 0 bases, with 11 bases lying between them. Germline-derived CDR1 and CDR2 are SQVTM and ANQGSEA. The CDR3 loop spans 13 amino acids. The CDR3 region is CSVMSGTSYEQYC. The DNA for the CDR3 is TGCAGCGTTATGTCGGGGACCTCCTACGAGCAGTACTGC.

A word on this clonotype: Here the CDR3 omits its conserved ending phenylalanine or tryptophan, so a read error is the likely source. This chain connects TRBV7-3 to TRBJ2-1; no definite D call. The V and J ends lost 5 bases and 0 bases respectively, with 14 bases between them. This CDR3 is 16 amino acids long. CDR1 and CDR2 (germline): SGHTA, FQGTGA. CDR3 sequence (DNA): TGTGCCAGCAGCGGACGGACGGCGAGCTCCTACAATGAGCAGTTCTTA. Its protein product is CASSGRTASSYNEQFL.

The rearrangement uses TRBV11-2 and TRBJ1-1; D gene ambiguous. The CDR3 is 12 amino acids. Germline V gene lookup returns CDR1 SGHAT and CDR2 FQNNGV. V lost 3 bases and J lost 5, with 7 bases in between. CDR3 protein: CASSFDRTEAFF. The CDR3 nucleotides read TGTGCCAGCAGCTTCGATAGAACTGAAGCTTTCTTT. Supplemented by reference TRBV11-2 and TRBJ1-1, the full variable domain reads EAGVAQSPRYKIIEKRQSVAFWCNPISGHATLYWYQQILGQGPKLLIQFQNNGVVDDSQLPKDRFSAERLKGVDSTLKIQPAKLEDSAVYLCASSFDRTEAFFGQGTRLTVV.

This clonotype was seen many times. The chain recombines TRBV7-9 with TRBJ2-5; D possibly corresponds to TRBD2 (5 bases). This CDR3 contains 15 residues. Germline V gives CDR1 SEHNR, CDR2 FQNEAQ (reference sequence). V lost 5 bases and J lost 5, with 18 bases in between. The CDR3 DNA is TGTGCCAGCAGCCCTGCGGGCCTCGATGGTGAGACCCAGTACTTC. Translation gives CASSPAGLDGETQYF.

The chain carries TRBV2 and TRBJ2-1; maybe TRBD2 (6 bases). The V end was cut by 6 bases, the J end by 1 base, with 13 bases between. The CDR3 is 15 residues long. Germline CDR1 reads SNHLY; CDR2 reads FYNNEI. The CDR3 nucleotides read TGTGCCAGCAGGGTCCTTCGGGGGTCCTACAATGAGCAGTTCTTC. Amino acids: CASRVLRGSYNEQFF.

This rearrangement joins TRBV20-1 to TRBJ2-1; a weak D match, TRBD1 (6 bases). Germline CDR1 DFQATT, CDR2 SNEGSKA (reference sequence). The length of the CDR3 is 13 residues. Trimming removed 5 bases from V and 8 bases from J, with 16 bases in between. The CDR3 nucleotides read TGCAGTGCTGCCCGGGACACTGCCCATGAGCAGTTCTTC. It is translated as CSAARDTAHEQFF.

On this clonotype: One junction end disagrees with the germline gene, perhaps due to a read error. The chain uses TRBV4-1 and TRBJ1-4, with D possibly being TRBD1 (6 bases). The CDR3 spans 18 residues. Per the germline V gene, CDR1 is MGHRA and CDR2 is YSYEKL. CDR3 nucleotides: TGCGCCGGCAGCCAAGGAATTATGGTTAGGGGGTTTAATGAAAAACTGTTTTTT. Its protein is CAGSQGIMVRGFNEKLFF.

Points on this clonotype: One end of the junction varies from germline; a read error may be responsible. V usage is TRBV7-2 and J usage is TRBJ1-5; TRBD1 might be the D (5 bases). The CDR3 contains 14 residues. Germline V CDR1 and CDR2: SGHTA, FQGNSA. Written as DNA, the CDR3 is TGTGTCAGCAGTCAAGACAGTAGCAATCAGCCCCAGCATTTT. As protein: CVSSQDSSNQPQHF. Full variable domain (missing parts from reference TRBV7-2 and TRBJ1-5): GAGVSQSPSNKVTEKGKDVELRCDPISGHTALYWYRQSLGQGLEFLIYFQGNSAPDKSGLPSDRFSAERTGGSVSTLTIQRTQQEDSAVYLCVSSQDSSNQPQHFGDGTRLSIL.